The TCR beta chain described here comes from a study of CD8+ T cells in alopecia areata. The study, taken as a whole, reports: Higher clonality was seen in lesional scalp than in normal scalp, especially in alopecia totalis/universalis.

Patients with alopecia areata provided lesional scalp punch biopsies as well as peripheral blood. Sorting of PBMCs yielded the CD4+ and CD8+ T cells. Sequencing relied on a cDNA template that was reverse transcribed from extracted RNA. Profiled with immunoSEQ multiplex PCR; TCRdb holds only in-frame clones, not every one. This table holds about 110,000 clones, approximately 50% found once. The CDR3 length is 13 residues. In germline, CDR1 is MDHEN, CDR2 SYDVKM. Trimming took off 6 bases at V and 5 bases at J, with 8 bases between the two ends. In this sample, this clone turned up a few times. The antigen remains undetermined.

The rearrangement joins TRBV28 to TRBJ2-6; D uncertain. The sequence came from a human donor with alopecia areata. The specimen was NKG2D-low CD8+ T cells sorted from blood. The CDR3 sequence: CASRTPRANVLTF. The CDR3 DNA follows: TGTGCCAGCAGAACCCCCCGGGCCAACGTCCTGACTTTC.